Shown below are 10 T cell receptor beta chains from a single sample sequenced in a study of blood T cell repertoires in COVID-19. Generated by immunoSEQ multiplex PCR, the TCRdb table keeps only in-frame clones and is missing some. This sample has 180,000 or so clones, with approximately 87% found just once. The sequenced sample was peripheral blood. These receptors originate from a woman in her sixties or seventies with COVID-19, enrolled during active disease.

This clone was picked up one time. The chain's CDR3 is CASSRERGTYEQYF. In DNA, the CDR3 is TGTGCCAGTAGTAGAGAAAGAGGGACCTACGAGCAGTACTTC. The chain combines TRBV19 with TRBJ2-7; D is possibly TRBD2 (5 bases). The CDR3 has 14 amino acids. Germline V CDR1 and CDR2: LNHDA, SQIVND (reference sequence). Deletions cut 4 bases from V and 2 bases from J, with 12 bases between.

The CDR3 bases are TGCGCCAGCAGCCAAGATTCACGGGGCTATGGCTACACCTTC. It codes for CASSQDSRGYGYTF. This sequence joins TRBV4-3 and TRBJ1-2; D is unresolved. Trimming took 0 bases from V and 4 from J, leaving 9 bases between them. Germline CDR1 is LGHNA and CDR2 is YSLEER. This CDR3 contains 14 residues.

This clone came up once. The J gene is TRBJ1-3, the V gene TRBV30; no firm D call. Germline CDR1 GTSNPN, CDR2 SVGIG (reference sequence). V gave up 4 bases and J gave up 0 bases, with 7 bases separating them. The CDR3 is 13 residues long. The CDR3 nucleotides are TGTGCCTGGAATAAGCCCTCTGGAAACACCATATATTTT. Protein product: CAWNKPSGNTIYF. Using reference TRBV30 and TRBJ1-3 for the parts outside the CDR3, the full variable domain is SQTIHQWPATLVQPVGSPLSLECTVEGTSNPNLYWYRQAAGRGLQLLFYSVGIGQISSEVPQNLSASRPQDRQFILSSKKLLLSDSGFYLCAWNKPSGNTIYFGEGSWLTVV.

The CDR3 here is CASSVGTGGNSPLHF. The CDR3 DNA follows: TGTGCCAGCAGCGTAGGGACAGGGGGTAATTCACCCCTCCACTTT. This chain connects TRBV9 to TRBJ1-6, with 10 bases identical to TRBD1. J gave up 6 bases and V 0 bases, and 0 bases lay outside the gene matches. CDR3 length equals 15 residues. CDR1 is SGDLS and CDR2 is YYNGEE in the germline V gene.

The V gene is TRBV6-5, the J gene TRBJ1-4, with D possibly TRBD1 on 6 matching bases. Deletions cut 7 bases from V and 3 bases from J, with 9 bases between. The CDR3 has 13 residues. Germline V gene data show CDR1 as MNHEY and CDR2 as SVGAGI. CDR3 DNA sequence: TGTGCCAGCACCAGGGGCCCTAATGAAAAACTGTTTTTT. Protein: CASTRGPNEKLFF.

This clone was detected only once. DNA of the CDR3: TGCGCCAGCAGCTTGGATCGGCAGGGAAGCAATCAGCCCCAGCATTTT. It yields the protein CASSLDRQGSNQPQHF. V gene TRBV5-1 combines with J gene TRBJ1-5; D perhaps matches TRBD1 (5 bases). The CDR3 is made up of 16 amino acids. Germline V gene lookup returns CDR1 SGHRS and CDR2 YFSETQ. Trimming took 0 bases from V and 1 from J, leaving 11 bases between them.

The chain is built from TRBV7-2 and TRBJ2-7; TRBD1 aligns across 9 bases. Germline V lookup: CDR1 SGHTA, CDR2 FQGNSA. Trimming removed 1 base from V and 0 bases from J; junction bases left unmatched: 4. The CDR3 extends over 16 amino acids. The CDR3 region has the DNA TGTGCCAGCAGCTTAGGGGGACAGGGTTTCTCCTACGAGCAGTACTTC. Protein sequence: CASSLGGQGFSYEQYF.

This clone was counted between two and nine times. The chain recombines TRBV27 with TRBJ2-1, with D perhaps matching TRBD2 (5 bases). Deletions cut 2 bases from V and 8 bases from J, with 13 bases between. CDR3 length: 14 amino acids. Germline V gives CDR1 MNHEY, CDR2 SMNVEV (reference sequence). The DNA for the CDR3 is TGTGCCAGCAGTTTAGGACTTCCTACGGATGAGCAGTTCTTC. This sequence encodes CASSLGLPTDEQFF.

V gene TRBV28 combines with J gene TRBJ2-7; D is unclear. Between the trimmed V and J ends, which lost 7 bases and 2 bases, there was a span of 12 bases. From germline, CDR1 is MDHEN and CDR2 SYDVKM. This CDR3 region has 13 residues. CDR3 in amino acids: CASTLSQAYEQYF. CDR3 sequence (DNA): TGTGCCAGCACCCTCTCCCAGGCCTACGAGCAGTACTTC.

The chain combines TRBV6-2 or TRBV6-3 with TRBJ1-4; D call uncertain. V was trimmed by 6 bases and J by 14 bases, leaving 13 bases between them. Germline V gene sequence: CDR1 MNHEY, CDR2 SVGEGT. The CDR3 is made up of 11 amino acids. The CDR3 coding sequence is TGTGCCAGCAGCCAAGCGGAGCTCCTGTTTTTT. Protein sequence: CASSQAELLFF.